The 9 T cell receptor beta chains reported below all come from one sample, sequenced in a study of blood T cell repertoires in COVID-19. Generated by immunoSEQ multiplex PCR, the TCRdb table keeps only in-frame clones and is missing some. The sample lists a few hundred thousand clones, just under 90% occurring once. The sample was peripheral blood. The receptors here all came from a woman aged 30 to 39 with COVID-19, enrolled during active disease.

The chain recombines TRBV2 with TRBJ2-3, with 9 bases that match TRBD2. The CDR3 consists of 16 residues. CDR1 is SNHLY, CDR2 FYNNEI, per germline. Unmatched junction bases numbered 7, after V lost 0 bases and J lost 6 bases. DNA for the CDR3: TGTGCCAGCAGTGAAGCGCGGGCGGGGGGGCATGATACGCAGTATTTT. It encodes CASSEARAGGHDTQYF.

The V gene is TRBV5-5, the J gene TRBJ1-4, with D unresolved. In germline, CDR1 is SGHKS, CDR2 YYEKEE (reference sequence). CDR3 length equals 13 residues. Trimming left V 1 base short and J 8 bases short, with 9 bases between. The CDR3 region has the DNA TGTGCCAGCAGCTTGATCCGCGGGGAAAAACTGTTTTTT. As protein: CASSLIRGEKLFF.

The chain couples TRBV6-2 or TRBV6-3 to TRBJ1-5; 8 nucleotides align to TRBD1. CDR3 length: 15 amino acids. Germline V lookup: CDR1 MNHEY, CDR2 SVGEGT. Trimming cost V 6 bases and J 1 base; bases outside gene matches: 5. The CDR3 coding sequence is TGTGCCAGCAGCTGGGACAGGAGAAGCAATCAGCCCCAGCATTTT. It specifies CASSWDRRSNQPQHF.

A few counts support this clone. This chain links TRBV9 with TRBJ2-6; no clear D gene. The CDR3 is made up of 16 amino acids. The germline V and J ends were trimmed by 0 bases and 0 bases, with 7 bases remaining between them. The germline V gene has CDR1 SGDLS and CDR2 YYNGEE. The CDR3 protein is CASSVVSGSGANVLTF. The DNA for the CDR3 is TGTGCCAGCAGCGTAGTGTCAGGCTCTGGGGCCAACGTCCTGACTTTC. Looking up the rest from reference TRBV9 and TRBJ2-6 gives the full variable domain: DSGVTQTPKHLITATGQRVTLRCSPRSGDLSVYWYQQSLDQGLQFLIQYYNGEERAKGNILERFSAQQFPDLHSELNLSSLELGDSALYFCASSVVSGSGANVLTFGAGSRLTVL.

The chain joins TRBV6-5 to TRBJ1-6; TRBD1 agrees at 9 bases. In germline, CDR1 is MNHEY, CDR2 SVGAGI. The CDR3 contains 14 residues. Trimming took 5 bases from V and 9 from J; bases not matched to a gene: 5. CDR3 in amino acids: CASSIRDRVSPLHF. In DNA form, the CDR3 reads TGTGCCAGCAGTATCCGGGACAGGGTTTCACCCCTCCACTTT.

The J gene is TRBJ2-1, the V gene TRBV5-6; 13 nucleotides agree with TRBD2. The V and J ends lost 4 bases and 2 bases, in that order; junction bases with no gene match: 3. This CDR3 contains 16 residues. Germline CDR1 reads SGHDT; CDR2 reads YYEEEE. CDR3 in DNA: TGTGCCAGCAGCACCGGGACTAGCGGGGCCTACAATGAGCAGTTCTTC. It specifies CASSTGTSGAYNEQFF.

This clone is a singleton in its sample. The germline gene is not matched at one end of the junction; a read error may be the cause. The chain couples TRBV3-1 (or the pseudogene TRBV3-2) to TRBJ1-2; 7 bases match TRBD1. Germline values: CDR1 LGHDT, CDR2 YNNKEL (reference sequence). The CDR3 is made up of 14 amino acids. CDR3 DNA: TGTGCCAGCAGCCATCAGGCTGAAACAGGGGTCATCGCCTTC. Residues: CASSHQAETGVIAF.

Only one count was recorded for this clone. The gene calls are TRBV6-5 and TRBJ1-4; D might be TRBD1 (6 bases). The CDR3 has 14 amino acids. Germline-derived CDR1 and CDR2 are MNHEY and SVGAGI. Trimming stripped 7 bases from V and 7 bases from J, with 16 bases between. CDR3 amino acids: CASKLGGAGEKLFF. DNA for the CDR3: TGTGCCAGCAAATTAGGGGGGGCGGGTGAAAAACTGTTTTTT.

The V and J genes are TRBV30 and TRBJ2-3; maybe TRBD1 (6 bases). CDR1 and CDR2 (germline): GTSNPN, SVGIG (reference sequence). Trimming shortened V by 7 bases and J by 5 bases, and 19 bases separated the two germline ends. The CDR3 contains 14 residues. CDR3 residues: CASIFLGAGDTQYF. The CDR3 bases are TGTGCCTCAATCTTCTTGGGGGCCGGAGATACGCAGTATTTT.